Listed below are T cell receptor beta chains from one sample, sequenced in a study of blood T cell repertoires in COVID-19. Assay: immunoSEQ multiplex PCR; the TCRdb copy retains only in-frame clones and omits some. The table has about 260,000 clones, approximately 79% seen once. Source material: PBMCs or T cells enriched from blood (not recorded which). All receptors come from a man aged 25 to 40 with acute COVID-19. The CDR3 runs from the conserved cysteine through the conserved F or W.

>TRBJ2-4|TRBV6-5
CASSRDSGKNIQYF
>TRBJ1-1|TRBV29-1
CSVRTGDTEAFF
>TRBJ1-1|TRBV5-8
CASSWAGGSNTEAFF
>TRBJ1-4|TRBV29-1
CSGQGDGGEKLFF
>TRBJ1-6|TRBV30
CAWSAGLNSPLHF
>TRBJ1-2|TRBV20-1
CSASGGQSYGYTF
>TRBJ1-1|TRBV12-3/TRBV12-4
CASRRWNTEAFF
>TRBJ2-3|TRBV6-4
CASSALEGADTQYF
>TRBJ1-1|TRBV7-6
CASSLGGPEAFF
>TRBJ2-3|TRBV7-9
CASSSGQGWDTQYF
>TRBJ1-1|TRBV28
CASSVDPEAAEAFF
>TRBJ1-2|TRBV11-2
CASSLANQIPYGYTF
>TRBJ2-1|TRBV7-9
CASSPPQGTLLDEQFF
>TRBJ1-5|TRBV29-1
CSATGVGNQPQHF
>TRBJ2-4|TRBV5-1
CASSLGAIQYF
>TRBJ1-2|TRBV6-1
CASSDRRDNYGYTF
>TRBJ1-2|TRBV9
CASSGRGAVYGYTF
>TRBJ1-6|TRBV18
CASSPPSGDSNSPLHF
>TRBJ1-1|TRBV7-9
CASSPWGGTEAFF
>TRBJ2-3|TRBV19
CASSPYRGPRTDTQYF
>TRBJ2-1|TRBV2
CASSEGIVTGRFF
>TRBJ1-3|TRBV19
CASGWGQAGNTIYF